The source of this T cell receptor (beta chain) is a study of cytomegalovirus exposure and HLA in healthy donors. Germline V gene lookup returns CDR1 SGHNT and CDR2 YYREEE (reference sequence). The CDR3 has 15 amino acids. J was trimmed by 3 bases and V by 3 bases; bases with no gene match: 7. The records omit this donor's CMV serostatus. Note on this clone: Its antigen is undetermined.

Whole-study results and caveats: Altogether, 170 or so TCR beta chains were recorded as cytomegalovirus-associated. Accurate prediction of most subjects' HLA-A and HLA-B alleles from TCR beta sequences was reported. Analysis was carried out at a later point, and it linked a missense DCLRE1C variant to TCR beta V- and J-gene trimming.

Vbeta (60) and Jbeta (13) primers were used in the PCR. Sequencing used immunoSEQ multiplex PCR; TCRdb keeps in-frame clones, though not all of them. The profile shows 160,000 or so clones, approximately 70% of them singletons. The chain employs TRBV5-4 and TRBJ2-3; TRBD2 aligns across 7 bases. Source material: PBMCs. The sequence was collected from a human donor in good health. The chain's CDR3 is CASSSPSGRTDTQYF. The CDR3 DNA reads TGTGCCAGCAGCTCCCCTAGCGGACGAACAGATACGCAGTATTTT.